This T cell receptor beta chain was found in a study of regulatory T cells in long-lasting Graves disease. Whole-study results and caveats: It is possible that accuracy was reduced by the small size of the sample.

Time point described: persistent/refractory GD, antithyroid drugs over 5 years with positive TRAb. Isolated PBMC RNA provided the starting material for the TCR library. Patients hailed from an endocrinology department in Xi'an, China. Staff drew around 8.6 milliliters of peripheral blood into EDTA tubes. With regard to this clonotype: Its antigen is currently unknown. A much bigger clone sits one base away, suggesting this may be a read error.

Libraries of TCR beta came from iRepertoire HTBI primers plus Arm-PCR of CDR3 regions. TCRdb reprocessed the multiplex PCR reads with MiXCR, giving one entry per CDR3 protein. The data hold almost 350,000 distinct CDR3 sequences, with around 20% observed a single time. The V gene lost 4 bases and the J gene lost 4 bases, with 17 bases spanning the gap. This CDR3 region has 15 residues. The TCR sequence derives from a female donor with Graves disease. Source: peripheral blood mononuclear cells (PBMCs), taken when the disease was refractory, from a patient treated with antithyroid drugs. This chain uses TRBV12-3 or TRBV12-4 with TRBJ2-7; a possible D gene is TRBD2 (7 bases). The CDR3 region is CASSSRAGAAYEQYF. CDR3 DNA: TGTGCCAGCAGTTCCAGGGCGGGGGCGGCTTACGAGCAGTACTTC.